The 25 T cell receptor beta chains in this list originate from one sample, sequenced in a study of T-cell memory formation after mild COVID-19. TCRdb passed the 5' RACE reads through MiXCR, listing each CDR3 protein once. The sample has a few hundred thousand distinct CDR3 sequences; approximately 16% are singletons. The sequenced material came from PBMCs or a T cell subset sorted from them (not recorded which). Receptors originate from a young man who had mild COVID-19 (a few samples of this study predate the infection). Cell type and time point are not known.

This chain's CDR3 is CASSRGQELEAFF. The CDR3 DNA is TGTGCCAGCAGCCGGGGACAGGAGCTTGAAGCTTTCTTT. The chain employs TRBV12-3 or TRBV12-4 and TRBJ1-1; 8 bases are shared with TRBD1. The CDR3 covers 13 residues. V was clipped by 6 bases and J by 7 bases; unmatched bases: 7.

The rearrangement links TRBV18 to TRBJ2-1; maybe TRBD2 (5 bases). The CDR3 loop spans 12 amino acids. The V and J ends lost 6 bases and 5 bases respectively, with 8 bases between them. Germline assignment: CDR1 KGHSH and CDR2 LQKENI. CDR3 coding DNA: TGTGCCAGCTCGCCGACTAACAATGAGCAGTTCTTC. Translation: CASSPTNNEQFF.

The chain is built from TRBV6-5 and TRBJ2-5; 8 bases are a match to TRBD2. The CDR3 spans 17 residues. With 6 bases clipped from V and 2 bases from J, the junction kept 14 bases outside the gene matches. CDR1 is MNHEY and CDR2 is SVGAGI in the germline V gene. The CDR3 protein is CASSLSPGLEGQETQYF. DNA of the CDR3: TGTGCCAGCAGCCTTAGTCCGGGACTAGAAGGTCAAGAGACCCAGTACTTC.

This clonotype was counted only a few times. This chain uses TRBV15 with TRBJ2-1, with a tentative D call TRBD1 (6 bases). Germline CDR1 and CDR2: LNHNV and YYDKDF (reference sequence). This CDR3 contains 12 residues. The V gene lost 5 bases and the J gene lost 7 bases, with 9 bases spanning the gap. CDR3 nucleotides: TGTGCCACCAGCCGAGGGGGTAATGAGCAGTTCTTC. This translates into CATSRGGNEQFF.

This clonotype was detected a few times. The V gene is TRBV4-3, the J gene TRBJ2-3; TRBD1 aligns across 8 bases. Trimming cost V 3 bases and J 5 bases; bases outside gene matches: 19. Germline CDR1 and CDR2: LGHNA and YSLEER. The CDR3 covers 19 residues. The CDR3 spells CASSQEGQARVGYIDTQYF. In DNA, the CDR3 is TGCGCCAGCAGCCAGGAGGGACAGGCCCGGGTCGGGTACATAGATACGCAGTATTTT.

This clonotype was recorded at least ten times. This sequence joins TRBV11-2 and TRBJ2-5, with D uncertain. This CDR3 region has 14 residues. V was trimmed by 5 bases and J by 2 bases, leaving 12 bases between them. CDR1 SGHAT and CDR2 FQNNGV come from the germline V gene. CDR3 protein: CASSPSYSQETQYF. The CDR3 DNA is TGTGCCAGCAGCCCAAGTTACTCACAAGAGACCCAGTACTTC.

J is TRBJ2-3 and V is TRBV10-3; 7 bases line up with TRBD1. Germline V lookup: CDR1 ENHRY, CDR2 SYGVKD. Trimming at V came to 4 bases and at J to 2 bases, leaving 3 bases not matched to a gene. CDR3 length equals 14 residues. CDR3 sequence: CAISGGQNTDTQYF. CDR3 sequence (DNA): TGTGCCATCAGTGGGGGACAGAACACAGATACGCAGTATTTT.

The chain links TRBV27 to TRBJ2-7; D gene unclear. The CDR3 totals 14 residues. The ends were cut back, 6 bases at V and 0 bases at J, with 12 bases in the middle. Germline CDR1 reads MNHEY; CDR2 reads SMNVEV (reference sequence). This chain's CDR3 is CASRISVSSYEQYV. The CDR3 DNA is TGTGCCAGCAGGATCAGCGTCAGCTCCTACGAGCAGTACGTC.

This chain links TRBV10-3 with TRBJ1-2, with 8 positions matching TRBD1. The CDR3 has 17 residues. J lost 5 bases, V lost 5 bases, and 16 bases had no gene match. Germline V CDR1 and CDR2: ENHRY, SYGVKD. The CDR3 DNA reads TGTGCCATCAGTACTATCCGGGACAGGTCCTCCGTTTATGGCTACACCTTC. This sequence encodes CAISTIRDRSSVYGYTF.

V is TRBV6-2 or TRBV6-3 and J is TRBJ2-7; 8 bases are shared with TRBD1. The J segment lost 3 bases and the V segment lost 6 bases, leaving 13 bases of the junction unmatched. This CDR3 has 16 amino acids. Germline V lookup: CDR1 MNHEY, CDR2 SVGEGT. CDR3 residues: CASSRPRRQGIYEQYV. The CDR3 bases are TGTGCCAGCAGCAGACCCCGAAGACAGGGGATCTACGAGCAGTACGTC.

The rearrangement links TRBV5-1 to TRBJ2-7; D tentatively fits TRBD1 or TRBD2 (5 bases each). Trimming stripped 4 bases from V and 4 bases from J, with 15 bases between. Per the germline V gene, CDR1 is SGHRS and CDR2 is YFSETQ. There are 14 residues in the CDR3. CDR3 bases: TGCGCCAGCAGCCCCCAGGGACGGGATTACGAGCAGTACTTC. Its protein product is CASSPQGRDYEQYF.

The chain joins TRBV12-3 or TRBV12-4 to TRBJ1-4; D perhaps matches TRBD1 (5 bases). The CDR3 extends over 14 amino acids. V lost 5 bases and J 7 bases, leaving 14 bases between the germline ends. The CDR3 is CASSLQVPTEKLFF. The DNA of the CDR3 is TGTGCCAGCAGTCTACAGGTCCCGACTGAAAAACTGTTTTTT.

The J gene is TRBJ1-5, the V gene TRBV12-3 or TRBV12-4, with TRBD1 identical over 8 bases. This CDR3 region has 14 residues. V lost 9 bases, J lost 3 bases, and 7 bases stayed unmatched. CDR3 in amino acids: CASQWDRINQPQHF. In DNA, the CDR3 is TGTGCCAGTCAATGGGACAGGATCAATCAGCCCCAGCATTTT.

The chain employs TRBV12-3 or TRBV12-4 and TRBJ2-7; D perhaps matches TRBD2 (6 bases). The CDR3 is 12 residues long. V was trimmed by 3 bases and J by 5 bases, leaving 8 bases between them. In DNA form, the CDR3 reads TGTGCCAGCAGTTTCGGAGGGCACGAGCAGTACGTC. This gives the protein CASSFGGHEQYV.

This clonotype was counted a few times. The V gene is TRBV18, the J gene TRBJ2-3; 9 bases fit TRBD2. V shed 3 bases, J shed 0 bases, and the junction held 4 bases outside the gene matches. CDR3 length equals 16 residues. The germline CDR1 and CDR2 sequences are KGHSH and LQKENI. The DNA of the CDR3 is TGTGCCAGCTCACCGGTAGCGGGGGTGAGCACAGATACGCAGTATTTT. Protein sequence: CASSPVAGVSTDTQYF.

This clonotype was seen repeatedly, ten times or more. The V gene is TRBV7-3, the J gene TRBJ2-6, with TRBD1 as a possible D gene (5 bases). V was clipped by 5 bases and J by 2 bases, with 10 bases between them. Looked up from germline, CDR1 is SGHTA and CDR2 is FQGTGA. The CDR3 has 15 amino acids. CDR3 nucleotide sequence: TGTGCCAGCAGCCTCCAGGGCCCTGGGGCCAACGTCCTGACTTTC. Protein: CASSLQGPGANVLTF.

With regard to this clonotype: As the CDR3 is not closed by the conserved phenylalanine or tryptophan, this likely results from a read error. V usage is TRBV20-1 and J usage is TRBJ2-3; unclear D gene. The V end lost 7 bases, the J end lost 0 bases, and 14 bases lay between the germline ends. The CDR3 is 14 residues long. Germline CDR1 is DFQATT and CDR2 is SNEGSKA (reference sequence). Here the CDR3 reads CSVNPGTSTDTQYL. In DNA, the CDR3 is TGCAGTGTTAATCCGGGCACTAGCACAGATACGCAGTATCTT.

The chain couples TRBV6-6 to TRBJ2-7; 10 bases are a match to TRBD1. The J segment lost 5 bases and the V segment lost 4 bases, leaving 5 bases of the junction unmatched. Germline CDR1 MNHNY, CDR2 SVGAGI (reference sequence). This CDR3 region has 14 residues. CDR3 DNA: TGTGCCAGCAGTTTGACAGGGGGCGACCACGAGCAGTACTTC. It is translated as CASSLTGGDHEQYF.

The sample holds a few counts of this clonotype. The V and J genes are TRBV7-3 and TRBJ2-3, with 11 positions matching TRBD2. CDR3 length equals 15 residues. The germline gives CDR1 SGHTA, CDR2 FQGTGA. V was pared by 4 bases and J by 6 bases, with 6 bases of the junction left unmatched. This CDR3 is CASSSTGTSGDTQYF. The CDR3 DNA sequence: TGTGCCAGCAGCTCCACCGGGACTAGCGGCGATACGCAGTATTTT.

The chain couples TRBV7-2 to TRBJ2-5; 15 bases fit TRBD2. Germline V gene data show CDR1 as SGHTA and CDR2 as FQGNSA. V was pared by 5 bases and J by 7 bases, with 5 bases of the junction left unmatched. This CDR3 is 15 amino acids long. CDR3 loop: CASSPGLAGGGTQYF. The CDR3 DNA follows: TGTGCCAGCAGCCCGGGACTAGCGGGGGGCGGGACCCAGTACTTC.

The V call is TRBV12-3 or TRBV12-4, the J call TRBJ1-2, with D possibly matching TRBD1 (5 bases). The CDR3 spans 17 residues. With 4 bases removed from V and 0 bases from J, the gap between germline ends came to 18 bases. This CDR3 reads CASSSPGRAPANYGYTF. For the CDR3, the DNA is TGTGCCAGCAGTTCGCCCGGCAGGGCCCCAGCTAACTATGGCTACACCTTC.

There are a few counts of this clonotype. The chain has TRBV11-2 and TRBJ2-3, with D tentatively TRBD1 (5 bases). The germline gives CDR1 SGHAT, CDR2 FQNNGV. V was trimmed by 4 bases and J by 2 bases, leaving 10 bases between them. CDR3 size: 14 residues. This chain's CDR3 is CASSSRTITDTQYF. Here the CDR3 DNA reads TGTGCCAGCAGCTCCAGGACAATCACAGATACGCAGTATTTT.

The sample holds a few counts of this clonotype. This rearrangement joins TRBV2 to TRBJ2-5; D might be TRBD2 (5 bases). The CDR3 sequence is 11 residues long. Trimming took 4 bases from V and 7 from J, leaving 7 bases between them. Germline CDR1 SNHLY, CDR2 FYNNEI. The CDR3 region has the DNA TGTGCCAGCAGTGGAGAGGGGACCCAGTACTTC. Amino acid sequence: CASSGEGTQYF.

This chain joins TRBV28 and TRBJ2-2; either TRBD1 or TRBD2 may fit D (5 bases each). V lost 2 bases, J lost 5 bases, and 12 bases lay in between. The CDR3 sequence is 15 residues long. Germline V gene sequence: CDR1 MDHEN, CDR2 SYDVKM. CDR3 sequence: CASSLGTRLTGELFF. The CDR3 nucleotides are TGTGCCAGCAGTTTAGGGACCCGGTTGACCGGGGAGCTGTTTTTT.

This clonotype was counted a few times. This sequence joins TRBV19 and TRBJ1-5; D is uncertain. V was cut by 3 bases and J by 4 bases, with 7 bases left in between. CDR3 size: 13 residues. The germline V gene encodes CDR1 LNHDA and CDR2 SQIVND (reference sequence). The CDR3 is CASSITVNQPQHF. The CDR3 coding sequence is TGTGCCAGTAGTATCACAGTTAATCAGCCCCAGCATTTT.